The 10 T cell receptor beta chains below all came from one sample that was sequenced in a study of cytomegalovirus exposure and HLA in healthy donors. This PCR relied on a set of 60 Vbeta primers and 13 Jbeta primers. Profiling relied on immunoSEQ multiplex PCR, and the TCRdb table lists in-frame clones only, not all of them. The table records approximately 120,000 clones, less than 80% of them present only once. Sequencing used PBMCs. Every receptor here comes from a man aged 50-60 years in good health and CMV-seronegative.

The V and J genes are TRBV6-6 and TRBJ2-1; tentative D call: TRBD2 (5 bases). This CDR3 spans 16 amino acids. Germline V gene data show CDR1 as MNHNY and CDR2 as SVGAGI (reference sequence). V dropped 6 bases and J dropped 7 bases, with 22 bases sitting between them. CDR3 nucleotide sequence: TGTGCCAGCAGCCCCGCCCCCGGGGTCTCTAGGAATGAGCAGTTCTTC. Translated: CASSPAPGVSRNEQFF.

This sequence joins TRBV6-6 and TRBJ2-2; the match to TRBD2 covers 11 bases. Losses at the gene ends were 7 bases for V and 1 base for J; bases not matched to a gene: 5. From germline, CDR1 is MNHNY and CDR2 SVGAGI (reference sequence). This CDR3 is built from 16 residues. The CDR3 region is CASTPGLAENTGELFF. Here the CDR3 DNA reads TGTGCCAGCACCCCGGGACTAGCGGAGAACACCGGGGAGCTGTTTTTT.

The V and J genes are TRBV2 and TRBJ1-3; D is unresolved. The germline gives CDR1 SNHLY, CDR2 FYNNEI. This CDR3 comprises 16 residues. V was clipped by 10 bases and J by 4 bases, with 23 bases between them. In nucleotides, the CDR3 is TGTGCCACCGGGAGGGCCAAAGGGAGTGAAGGAAACACCATATATTTT. This encodes CATGRAKGSEGNTIYF.

J is TRBJ1-1 and V is TRBV2; TRBD1 aligns across 7 bases. With V trimmed by 6 bases and J by 3 bases, 4 bases remained unmatched. The CDR3 loop spans 13 amino acids. From germline, CDR1 is SNHLY and CDR2 FYNNEI. CDR3 protein: CASSRDRDTEAFF. As DNA, the CDR3 is TGTGCCAGCAGCCGGGACAGAGACACTGAAGCTTTCTTT.

CDR3 nucleotide sequence: TGTGCCAGCAGCCTTGGGGGGGCCGTTGGAAACACCATATATTTT. Protein product: CASSLGGAVGNTIYF. The gene calls are TRBV28 and TRBJ1-3; D is possibly TRBD1 (6 bases). The CDR3 extends over 15 amino acids. The V gene lost 6 bases and the J gene lost 3 bases, with 15 bases spanning the gap. The germline CDR1 and CDR2 sequences are MDHEN and SYDVKM.

This clone was seen a few times. The rearrangement uses TRBV6-1 and TRBJ1-1, with 9 bases fitting TRBD1. Germline V gene lookup returns CDR1 MNHNS and CDR2 SASEGT. V shed 8 bases, J shed 5 bases, and the junction held 6 bases outside the gene matches. This CDR3 spans 13 amino acids. DNA of the CDR3: TGTGCCAGCTTAAGACAGGGGGGAACTGAAGCTTTCTTT. As protein: CASLRQGGTEAFF.

This chain joins TRBV2 and TRBJ1-5, with D perhaps matching TRBD1 (5 bases). CDR1 SNHLY and CDR2 FYNNEI come from the germline V gene. With 5 bases removed from V and 1 base from J, the gap between germline ends came to 9 bases. The CDR3 has 14 residues. The CDR3 protein is CASSNQGSNQPQHF. CDR3 nucleotides: TGTGCCAGCAGTAATCAGGGAAGCAATCAGCCCCAGCATTTT.

The genes are TRBV7-2 and TRBJ2-5, with TRBD2 as a possible D gene (6 bases). The DNA end is a closer match to TRBJ2-7, so the J assignment may be wrong. Germline V gene sequence: CDR1 SGHTA, CDR2 FQGNSA. This CDR3 region has 16 residues. In DNA form, the CDR3 reads TGTGCCAGCAGCTTTTATAGGGACTGGAGCTCCTACGAGCAGTACTTC. Translating gives CASSFYRDWSSYEQYF.

The genes are TRBV5-6 and TRBJ2-3; 9 bases map to TRBD2. Germline loops: CDR1 SGHDT, CDR2 YYEEEE. The CDR3 has 16 amino acids. Trimming at V came to 1 base and at J to 2 bases, leaving 5 bases not matched to a gene. The chain's CDR3 is CASSLFTSGHTDTQYF. The CDR3 region has the DNA TGTGCCAGCAGCTTGTTCACTAGCGGGCACACAGATACGCAGTATTTT.

The chain has TRBV29-1 and TRBJ1-1; 10 nucleotides match TRBD1. The CDR3 length is 12 residues. Trimming took 6 bases from V and 5 from J; bases not matched to a gene: 3. Germline-derived CDR1 and CDR2 are SQVTM and ANQGSEA. CDR3 nucleotides: TGCAGCGTAGACAGGGGGCGGACTGAAGCTTTCTTT. Translation gives CSVDRGRTEAFF.